The T cell receptor (beta chain) described here comes from a study of blood T cell repertoires in COVID-19. Study context: The United States, Italy and Spain supplied acute and convalescent COVID-19 samples. T cells, B-cell-depleted T cells, or PBMCs supplied cDNA or gDNA.

Original handling: Estimates of nucleated cell counts were drawn from the amplification of reference gene primers. Generated by immunoSEQ multiplex PCR, the TCRdb table keeps only in-frame clones and is missing some. D and trimming come from the DNA, and the V and J calls and clone size come from that table. The top ten clones hold about 2.2% of a sample with around 220,000 clones, less than 90% of them seen once. The V gene's germline CDR1 is DFQATT and CDR2 SNEGSKA (reference sequence). This CDR3 has 15 residues. J was trimmed by 3 bases and V by 3 bases; bases with no gene match: 7. This receptor was obtained from a woman between 45 and 65 years old with acute or convalescent COVID-19. J is TRBJ2-2 and V is TRBV20-1, with 7 bases lining up with TRBD1. Source material: peripheral blood. In DNA, the CDR3 is TGCAGTGCTAGTAAAGGGGGCGTTGACACCGGGGAGCTGTTTTTT. This gives the protein CSASKGGVDTGELFF.